These T cell receptor delta chains were read from a single sample in a study of Vδ1+ human thymocytes. TCRdb re-called the multiplex PCR reads using CATT. The sample shows some 54,000 delta-chain clones, more than 15% of them seen only once. Sequenced: Vdelta1+ gamma-delta thymocytes from the thymus. These TCRs come from a boy in the first two years of life who had congenital heart surgery. CDR3s include the opening cysteine and the closing phenylalanine or tryptophan. D genes are given only for firm matches. Clone size is not always given. Where it is, it says once, few, many or a class for expanded clones.

V,D,J,size,DNA,CDR3
TRDV1,TRDD3,TRDJ1,few,TGTGCTCTTGGGGGACCCACCTTCGCGTGGGGGATAATCGACACCGATAAACTCATCTTT,CALGGPTFAWGIIDTDKLIF
TRDV1,TRDD3,TRDJ1,-,TGTGCTCTTGGGGAACACCCCTGTACTGGGGGAGAGTACACCGATAAACTCATCTTT,CALGEHPCTGGEYTDKLIF
TRDV2,-,TRDJ1,-,TGTGCCTGTGACACCGCGGTATGCACCGATAAACTCATCTTC,CACDTAVCTDKLIF
TRDV1,-,TRDJ1,-,TGTGCTCTTGGGGAACCACCCCAAACTCGGCTGGGGGATAAACTCATCTTT,CALGEPPQTRLGDKLIF
TRDV1,-,TRDJ1,-,TGTGCTCTTGGGGAAGGTCCCCCGTTAAAGGGGACCCCTATAGTGATAAGGCTCATCTTT,CALGEGPPLKGTPIVIRLIF
TRDV1,-,TRDJ1,-,TGTGCTCTTGGGGAACCCGAAGCTGAAAAACTCATCTTT,CALGEPEAEKLIF
TRDV1,TRDD3,TRDJ1,-,TGTGCTCTTGGCCCGTTTAGCCTTCCCAGACTGGGGGATCCCGGTAAACTCATCTTT,CALGPFSLPRLGDPGKLIF
TRDV1,TRDD3,TRDJ1,few,TGTGCTCTTGGGAAATCCCATCCTTTCCCCTGGGGGATATGGGGAGTCATCTTT,CALGKSHPFPWGIWGVIF
TRDV1,TRDD3,TRDJ2,-,TGTGCTCTTGGGGGACTACGGGGGGGATCGGCTCCCCTTCAGGCACAACTCTTCTTT,CALGGLRGGSAPLQAQLFF
TRDV1,TRDD3,TRDJ1,few,TGTGCTCTTGGGGAAGGGCGTCTGGGGGACCCCTCCTCGTACACCGATAAACTCATCTTT,CALGEGRLGDPSSYTDKLIF
TRDV1,TRDD3,TRDJ1,-,TGTGCTCTTGGGGAACTTAGCCCGGCTGGGGGATACGGGACCGATAAACTCATCTTT,CALGELSPAGGYGTDKLIF
TRDV1,TRDD3,TRDJ1,-,TGTGCTCTTGGGGAACCCTTCCTACCGCTACTGGGGGATACGGTCGATAAACTCATCTTT,CALGEPFLPLLGDTVDKLIF
TRDV1,TRDD3,TRDJ1,-,TGTGCTCTTGGTCAGAATCCTACCCTACTGGGGGACACCGATAAACTCATCTTT,CALGQNPTLLGDTDKLIF
TRDV1,TRDD3,TRDJ1,-,TGTGCTCTCCAGGACTGGGGGATACGCGCGCTGCCCTTGTACACCGATAAACTCATCTTT,CALQDWGIRALPLYTDKLIF
TRDV1,-,TRDJ1,-,TGTGCTCTTGGGGAATTCAGGGACGTTGATAAACTCATCTTT,CALGEFRDVDKLIF
TRDV1,-,TRDJ1,few,TGTGCTCTGCCCCACATTCCACTCTACACCGATAAACTCATCTTT,CALPHIPLYTDKLIF
TRDV1,TRDD3,TRDJ1,few,TGTGCTCTTGGGGAAATTCTTCCCGGACCGGGGGATACGTACACCGATAAACTCATCTTT,CALGEILPGPGDTYTDKLIF
TRDV1,-,TRDJ1,-,TGTGCTCTTGGGGTCAATAAACTGGTGTATGATAAACTCATCTTT,CALGVNKLVYDKLIF
TRDV1,TRDD3,TRDJ1,-,TGTGCTCTTGGGGCTCGTGGGGGATACGGCAAACTCATCTTT,CALGARGGYGKLIF
TRDV1,-,TRDJ1,few,TGTGCTCTTGGGGACCCTCACTTCCTACGGCTGGGGGACCCTTTGTACACCGATAAACTCATCTTT,CALGDPHFLRLGDPLYTDKLIF
TRDV1,-,TRDJ1,few,TGTGCTCTTGGGGAACTTCCCTTCCCGAGGCGATACGGGTACACCGATAAACTCATCTTT,CALGELPFPRRYGYTDKLIF
TRDV1,TRDD3,TRDJ1,-,TGTGCTCTTGGGGAACTACGGGTCCCCCCCAGGGGATACGATAAACTCATCTTT,CALGELRVPPRGYDKLIF
TRDV1,TRDD3,TRDJ1,once,TGTGCTCTTGGGGAACTAGCAAGAACCTACAGGCCACGAAGAACTGGGGGATACCCTCCCGATAAACTCATCTTT,CALGELARTYRPRRTGGYPPDKLIF
TRDV1,-,TRDJ1,-,TGTGCTCTTGGGGACAGCCCACTTCCTACATGCCGGGGGATACCCAATTACACCGATAAACTCATCTTT,CALGDSPLPTCRGIPNYTDKLIF
TRDV1,-,TRDJ1,few,TGTGCTCTTGGGCCCCCTACAAAAGGGGCCTCGTACACCGATAAACTCATCTTT,CALGPPTKGASYTDKLIF
TRDV1,-,TRDJ1,few,TGTGCTCTTGGGGATCCTCCCCCGTACACCGATAGACTCATCTTT,CALGDPPPYTDRLIF
TRDV1,TRDD3,TRDJ1,once,TGTGCTCTTGGGGAATTTGAGTATCGGGCCGGGGGATACATAAGGGGTCCATATTCGCCGGCCACCGATAAACTCATCTTT,CALGEFEYRAGGYIRGPYSPATDKLIF
TRDV1,TRDD3,TRDJ1,-,TGTGCTCTTGGGGAAAGGCCAATTTGGGGGATACGGGCCGATAAACTCATCTTT,CALGERPIWGIRADKLIF
TRDV1,-,TRDJ1,few,TGTGCTCTTGGGGAACCTACGATCTGGGGAAACACCGATAAACTCATCTTT,CALGEPTIWGNTDKLIF
TRDV1,TRDD3,TRDJ1,-,TGTGCTCTTGGGGACGGGGTCCCTCGTCCTGGGGGATACCCCGATAAACTCATCTTT,CALGDGVPRPGGYPDKLIF
TRDV1,TRDD3,TRDJ1,-,TGTGCTCTTGGGGAACTAGATGGTCCTTCTCAACGTCTGGGGGATATGGTTCATTACGATAAACTCATCTTT,CALGELDGPSQRLGDMVHYDKLIF
TRDV1,TRDD3,TRDJ1,-,TGTGCTCTTGGGGAACTGCCCTGGGGGATACCTTTTTACACCGATAAACTCATCTTT,CALGELPWGIPFYTDKLIF
TRDV1,-,TRDJ1,few,TGTGCTCTTGGGGAGCCATGGGGATCAGGGGGCCTAGATAAACTCATCTTT,CALGEPWGSGGLDKLIF
TRDV1,-,TRDJ1,few,TGTGCTCTTGGGGAACTGATTTCGTCAAGACACTGGTACGTCGATAAACTCATCTTT,CALGELISSRHWYVDKLIF
TRDV1,-,TRDJ1,-,TGTGCTCTTGGGGAACTAGTCCTATCCACTATCGATAAACTCATCTTT,CALGELVLSTIDKLIF
TRDV1,-,TRDJ1,few,TGTGCTCTTGGGGAACTACCGGGGAATGGGTGGGCTAAGTACACCGATAAACTCATCTTT,CALGELPGNGWAKYTDKLIF
TRDV1,TRDD3,TRDJ1,-,TGTGCTCTTGGGAAAGCCTCTTACTGGGGACTCGATAAACTCATCTTT,CALGKASYWGLDKLIF
TRDV1,TRDD3,TRDJ1,few,TGTGCTCTTGGGCTGTATAGGGATTACTGGGGGGTGACCGATAAACTCATCTTT,CALGLYRDYWGVTDKLIF
TRDV1,TRDD3,TRDJ1,few,TGTGCTCTTGGGGACCTCCCCCCCTACACCTTACTGGGGGGGTACACCGATAAACTCATCTTT,CALGDLPPYTLLGGYTDKLIF
TRDV1,-,TRDJ1,-,TGCGCTCTTGGGGAAAGGACTATTTATAAACTCATCTTT,CALGERTIYKLIF
TRDV1,-,TRDJ1,few,TGTGCTCTTGGGGCACGCTCCCTCCTTGGTAACCTCATCTTT,CALGARSLLGNLIF
TRDV1,TRDD3,TRDJ1,-,TGTGCTCTTGGGGAAGGGGTGCTGGGGGATGGTCCCCGTAGGGACACCGATAAACTCATCTTT,CALGEGVLGDGPRRDTDKLIF
TRDV1,TRDD3,TRDJ1,few,TGTGCTCTTGGGGAAGGGGTTGGGGGATACGCGGCCGATAAACTCATCTTT,CALGEGVGGYAADKLIF
TRDV1,-,TRDJ2,few,TGTGCTCTTGGGGGAAGGCCTTCCCACCGGGGGCTTCCTTTGACAGCACAACTCTTCTTT,CALGGRPSHRGLPLTAQLFF